This entry features one TCR beta chain sequence. No antigen is known for it. The germline gives CDR1 SEHNR, CDR2 FQNEAQ (reference sequence). The CDR3 spans 16 residues. Trimming pared 3 bases from V and 2 bases from J, leaving 11 bases between. The source of the sample is a study of blood T cell dynamics during melanoma immunotherapy. Overall study results and limits: Unlike progressors, later disease-control patients had W3 repertoires gaining clonality or diversity.

Profiling relied on immunoSEQ multiplex PCR, and the TCRdb table lists in-frame clones only, not all of them. The sample gives some 8,200 clones, around 90% of which show up once; approximately 2.2% is in the top ten. Stated time point: week 3, after first cycle of checkpoint inhibitor. Disease control meant complete response, partial response or stable disease at 12 weeks. Prior systemic cancer therapy, immunosuppressant use and other active malignancies excluded patients. The material was blood, obtained from a patient treated with checkpoint blockade. The receptor's source is a human donor with melanoma. This chain uses TRBV7-9 with TRBJ2-6; D is unclear. This CDR3 reads CASSFRSEAGANVLTF. DNA of the CDR3: TGTGCCAGCAGCTTTCGCTCAGAGGCTGGGGCCAACGTCCTGACTTTC.